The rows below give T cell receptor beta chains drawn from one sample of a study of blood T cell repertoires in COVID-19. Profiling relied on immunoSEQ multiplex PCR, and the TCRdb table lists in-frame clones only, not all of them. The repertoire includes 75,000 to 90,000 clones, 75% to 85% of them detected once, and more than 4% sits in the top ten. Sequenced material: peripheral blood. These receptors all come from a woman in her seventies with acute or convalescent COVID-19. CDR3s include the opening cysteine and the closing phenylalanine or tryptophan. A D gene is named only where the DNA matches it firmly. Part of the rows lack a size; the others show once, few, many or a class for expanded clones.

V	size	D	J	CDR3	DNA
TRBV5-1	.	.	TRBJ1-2	CASSGQSTGYGYTF	TGCGCCAGCAGCGGCCAATCAACAGGGTATGGCTACACCTTC
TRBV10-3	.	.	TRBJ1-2	CAISRGGANYGYTF	TGTGCCATCAGCCGGGGCGGGGCTAACTATGGCTACACCTTC
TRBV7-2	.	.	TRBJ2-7	CASSLGPAVSSYEQYF	TGTGCCAGCAGCTTAGGGCCAGCGGTTAGCTCCTACGAGCAGTACTTC
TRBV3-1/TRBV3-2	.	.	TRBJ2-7	CASSQDLIYEQYF	TGTGCCAGCAGCCAAGATTTAATCTACGAGCAGTACTTC
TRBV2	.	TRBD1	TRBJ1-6	CASSYDRDLAGVINSPLHF	TGTGCCAGCAGTTATGACAGGGACCTCGCCGGCGTAATAAATTCACCCCTCCACTTT
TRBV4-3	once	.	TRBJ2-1	CASSQDSLGLEQFF	TGCGCCAGCAGCCAAGATTCCTTGGGACTTGAGCAGTTCTTC
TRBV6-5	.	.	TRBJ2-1	CASSQDSSYNEQFF	TGTGCCAGCAGTCAGGACAGCTCCTACAATGAGCAGTTCTTC
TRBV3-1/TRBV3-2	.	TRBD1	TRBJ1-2	CASSQDARGQTYGYTF	TGTGCCAGCAGCCAAGATGCAAGGGGGCAGACCTATGGCTACACCTTC
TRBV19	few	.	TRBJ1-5	CASSRERGSDQPQHF	TGTGCCAGTAGCCGCGAGCGGGGGTCCGATCAGCCCCAGCATTTT
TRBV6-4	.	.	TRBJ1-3	CASSDSLENSGNTIYF	TGTGCCAGCAGTGACTCATTGGAGAACTCTGGAAACACCATATATTTT
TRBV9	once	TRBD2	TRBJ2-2	CASSGQSGGLSNTGELFF	TGTGCCAGCAGCGGCCAGTCGGGGGGGCTCTCGAACACCGGGGAGCTGTTTTTT
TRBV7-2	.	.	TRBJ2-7	CASSDVVRGPTYEQYF	TGTGCCAGCAGCGATGTGGTCAGGGGACCTACCTACGAGCAGTACTTC
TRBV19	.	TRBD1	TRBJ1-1	CASSLRKTGGLTEAFF	TGTGCCAGTAGTCTCCGAAAGACAGGGGGGTTGACTGAAGCTTTCTTT
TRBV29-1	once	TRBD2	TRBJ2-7	CSVGGEQYF	TGCAGCGTCGGGGGGGAGCAGTACTTC
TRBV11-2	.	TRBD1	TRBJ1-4	CASSQGQGSEKLFF	TGTGCCAGCAGCCAAGGACAGGGGAGTGAAAAACTGTTTTTT
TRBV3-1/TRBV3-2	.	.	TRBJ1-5	CASSQRRGGNQPQHF	TGTGCCAGCAGCCAACGCAGGGGCGGGAATCAGCCCCAGCATTTT
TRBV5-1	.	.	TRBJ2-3	CASSSQTSTDTQYF	TGCGCCAGCAGCTCTCAGACTAGCACAGATACGCAGTATTTT
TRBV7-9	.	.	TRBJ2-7	CASSSPQSYEQYF	TGTGCCAGCAGCTCGCCCCAGTCCTACGAGCAGTACTTC
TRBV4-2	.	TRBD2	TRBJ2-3	CASSQDRAGTDTQYF	TGTGCCAGCAGCCAAGACCGAGCGGGGACAGATACGCAGTATTTT
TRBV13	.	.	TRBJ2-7	CASSSDRTSSSYEQYF	TGTGCCAGCAGCTCCGACCGGACAAGTTCCTCCTACGAGCAGTACTTC
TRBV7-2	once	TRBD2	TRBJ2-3	CASSLVAGEITDTQYF	TGTGCCAGCAGCTTAGTTGCGGGGGAAATCACAGATACGCAGTATTTT
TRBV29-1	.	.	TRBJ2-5	CSVARDTQETQYF	TGCAGCGTTGCCCGGGACACCCAAGAGACCCAGTACTTC
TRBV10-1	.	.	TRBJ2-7	CASTEGVPSYEQYF	TGCGCCAGCACCGAGGGGGTACCTAGTTACGAGCAGTACTTC
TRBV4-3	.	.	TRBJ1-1	CASSLTGLNTEAFF	TGCGCCAGCAGCCTGACAGGCTTGAACACTGAAGCTTTCTTT
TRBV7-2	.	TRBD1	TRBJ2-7	CASSLYWDREQYF	TGTGCCAGCAGCTTATATTGGGACAGAGAACAGTACTTC
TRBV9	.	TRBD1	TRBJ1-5	CASSATGEGQPQHF	TGTGCCAGCAGCGCGACAGGGGAGGGTCAGCCCCAGCATTTT
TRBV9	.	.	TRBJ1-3	CASSVEPGYAIYF	TGTGCCAGCAGCGTAGAACCGGGGTATGCCATATATTTT
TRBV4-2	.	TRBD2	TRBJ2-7	CASSQDRAGRDEQYF	TGTGCCAGCAGCCAAGATCGGGCCGGGAGGGACGAGCAGTACTTC
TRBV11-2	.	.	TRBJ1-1	CASSFLNRRTEAFF	TGTGCCAGCAGCTTTCTTAATAGGCGGACTGAAGCTTTCTTT
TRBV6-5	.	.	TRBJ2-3	CASAARLRTDTQYF	TGTGCCAGCGCGGCGCGCCTGAGGACAGATACGCAGTATTTT
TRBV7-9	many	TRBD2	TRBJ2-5	CASSFGTSTQETQYF	TGTGCCAGCAGCTTCGGGACTAGCACCCAAGAGACCCAGTACTTC
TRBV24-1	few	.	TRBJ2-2	CATSDILRDTGELFF	TGTGCCACCAGTGATATTTTGCGGGACACCGGGGAGCTGTTTTTT
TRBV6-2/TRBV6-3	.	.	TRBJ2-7	CASSRQGGRYEQYF	TGTGCCAGCAGCAGACAAGGGGGACGCTACGAGCAGTACTTC
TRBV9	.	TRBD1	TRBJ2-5	CASSGGQGAGETQYF	TGTGCCAGCAGCGGGGGACAGGGAGCAGGGGAGACCCAGTACTTC
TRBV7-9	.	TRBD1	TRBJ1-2	CASQEGAGEMGYTF	TGTGCCAGCCAAGAGGGGGCAGGGGAGATGGGCTACACCTTC
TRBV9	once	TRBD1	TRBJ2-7	CASSPRQGPPYYEQYF	TGTGCCAGCAGCCCCCGACAGGGTCCCCCCTACTACGAGCAGTACTTC
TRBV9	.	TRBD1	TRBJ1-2	CASSVERTGAFLRGYTF	TGTGCCAGCAGCGTAGAGAGGACAGGAGCTTTTCTCCGGGGCTACACCTTC
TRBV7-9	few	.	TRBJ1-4	CASSRSTGLNEKLFF	TGTGCCAGCAGCAGATCGACAGGCCTGAATGAAAAACTGTTTTTT
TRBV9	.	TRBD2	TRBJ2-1	CASSTGRGGSYNEQFF	TGTGCCAGCAGCACCGGGCGGGGGGGCTCCTACAATGAGCAGTTCTTC
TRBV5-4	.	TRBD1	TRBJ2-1	CASSLGQGALNEQFF	TGTGCCAGCAGCTTGGGGCAGGGGGCCCTCAATGAGCAGTTCTTC